The T cell receptor beta chain under discussion was sequenced for a study of blood T cell repertoires in COVID-19. Study details: The cDNA or gDNA used as material had been derived from T cells, B-cell-depleted T cells, or PBMCs.

This clone was observed a single time. The data were produced by immunoSEQ multiplex PCR, yet TCRdb's version contains in-frame clones alone and is incomplete. The sample yields about 300,000 clones, 85% seen once. Symptom resolution, clearance, or two negative PCRs marked donors in Cohort 3 as recovered. V lost 6 bases, J lost 0 bases, and 14 bases stayed unmatched. Germline CDR1 and CDR2: WNHNN and SYGVQD (reference sequence). The CDR3 loop spans 19 amino acids. Sequences were obtained from PBMCs or T cells enriched from blood (not recorded which). The V call is TRBV10-1, the J call TRBJ2-2; 9 bases map to TRBD2. This receptor was obtained from a woman aged 45-65 years who had recovered from COVID-19. The CDR3 DNA sequence: TGCGCCAGCAGGCCCCGTAGGGGCGGGAGGGGACCGAACACCGGGGAGCTGTTTTTT. Its translation is CASRPRRGGRGPNTGELFF.